This T cell receptor (beta chain) was recorded in a study of control samples from healthy donors and cancer patients. The CDR3 is 16 amino acids. CDR1 and CDR2 from the germline V gene are SGHVS and FQNEAQ. The ends were cut back, 1 base at V and 8 bases at J, with 20 bases in the middle. Measured with immunoSEQ multiplex PCR; TCRdb has only the in-frame clones, and not every one. The table records under 150,000 clones, approximately 91% of them present only once. The rearrangement joins TRBV7-8 to TRBJ1-2; perhaps TRBD1 as D (5 bases). Sequences were obtained from blood. This sequence was found in a man aged 30 to 39 in good health. CDR3 DNA sequence: TGTGCCAGCAGCTTAGAAGGTTACGGGGGTGTTAGAGGCTACACCTTC. It encodes CASSLEGYGGVRGYTF.